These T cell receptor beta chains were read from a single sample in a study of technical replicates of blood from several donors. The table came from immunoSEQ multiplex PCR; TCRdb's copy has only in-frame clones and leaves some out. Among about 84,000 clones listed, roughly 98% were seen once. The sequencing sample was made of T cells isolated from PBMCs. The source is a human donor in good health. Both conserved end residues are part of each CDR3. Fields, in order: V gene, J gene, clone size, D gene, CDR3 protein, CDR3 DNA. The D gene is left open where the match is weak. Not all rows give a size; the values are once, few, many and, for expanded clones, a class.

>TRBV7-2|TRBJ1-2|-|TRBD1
CASSFDRGSGYTF
TGTGCCAGCAGTTTTGACAGGGGCTCTGGCTACACCTTC
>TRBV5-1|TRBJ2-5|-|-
CASSQNNPGLETQYF
TGCGCCAGCAGCCAAAACAACCCAGGGTTAGAGACCCAGTACTTC
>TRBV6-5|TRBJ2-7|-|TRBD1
CASSHGQGAYEQYF
TGTGCCAGCAGCCATGGACAGGGGGCGTACGAGCAGTACTTC
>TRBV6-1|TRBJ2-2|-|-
CASMQGGIGELFF
TGTGCCAGCATGCAAGGGGGAATCGGGGAGCTGTTTTTT
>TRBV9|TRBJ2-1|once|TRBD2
CASSVLAGSNEQFF
TGTGCCAGCAGCGTACTAGCGGGGAGCAATGAGCAGTTCTTC
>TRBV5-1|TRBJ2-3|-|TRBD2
CASSSMSSGGTDTQYF
TGCGCCAGCAGCTCGATGTCTAGCGGGGGCACAGATACGCAGTATTTT
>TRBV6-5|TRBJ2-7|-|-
CASTFGLSYEQYF
TGTGCCAGCACCTTTGGACTTTCCTACGAGCAGTACTTC
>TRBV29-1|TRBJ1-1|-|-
CSVVALIDPPEAFF
TGCAGCGTTGTAGCGCTGATCGACCCCCCGGAAGCTTTCTTT
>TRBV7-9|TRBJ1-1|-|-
CASSLELVNTEAFF
TGTGCCAGCAGCTTAGAGTTAGTGAACACTGAAGCTTTCTTT
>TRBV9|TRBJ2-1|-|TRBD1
CASSVVGQPAVGEQFF
TGTGCCAGCAGCGTAGTGGGACAGCCTGCGGTTGGTGAGCAGTTCTTC
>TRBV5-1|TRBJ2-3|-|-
CASSLTSTDTQYF
TGCGCCAGCAGCTTGACTAGTACAGATACGCAGTATTTT
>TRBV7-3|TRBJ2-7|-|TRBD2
CASSPREGEQYF
TGTGCCAGCAGCCCCAGGGAGGGCGAGCAGTACTTC
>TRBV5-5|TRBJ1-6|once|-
CASSLAPRGDSPLHF
TGTGCCAGCAGCTTGGCACCGCGGGGGGATTCACCCCTCCACTTT
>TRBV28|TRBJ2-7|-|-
CASSRVEQYF
TGTGCCAGCAGCAGGGTCGAGCAGTACTTC
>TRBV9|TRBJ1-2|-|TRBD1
CASSIEGQPNYGYTF
TGTGCCAGCAGCATAGAGGGACAGCCGAACTATGGCTACACCTTC
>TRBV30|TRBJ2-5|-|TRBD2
CACTRAGGLTETQYF
TGTGCCTGCACCCGAGCGGGGGGGTTAACGGAGACCCAGTACTTC
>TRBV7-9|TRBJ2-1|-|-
CASSPGSQEQFF
TGTGCCAGCAGCCCAGGTAGTCAGGAGCAGTTCTTC
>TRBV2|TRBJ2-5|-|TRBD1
CARQQGLQETQYF
TGTGCCAGGCAACAGGGGTTGCAAGAGACCCAGTACTTC
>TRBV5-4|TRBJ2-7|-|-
CASRGHRDSYEQYF
TGTGCCAGCAGGGGGCACAGGGACTCCTACGAGCAGTACTTC
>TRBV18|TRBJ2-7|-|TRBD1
CASARQGLENEQYF
TGTGCCAGCGCCCGACAGGGTTTGGAGAACGAGCAGTACTTC
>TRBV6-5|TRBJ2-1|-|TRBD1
CASRRTGLWNEQFF
TGTGCCAGCAGGAGGACAGGGCTGTGGAATGAGCAGTTCTTC
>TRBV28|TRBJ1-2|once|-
CASSKSAYGYTF
TGTGCCAGCAGTAAATCAGCGTATGGCTACACCTTC
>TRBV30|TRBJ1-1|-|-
CAWSSTFISSEAFF
TGTGCCTGGAGTTCGACCTTTATTAGCTCTGAAGCTTTCTTT
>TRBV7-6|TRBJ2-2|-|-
CASSLHGDTGELFF
TGTGCCAGCAGCTTACACGGGGACACCGGGGAGCTGTTTTTT
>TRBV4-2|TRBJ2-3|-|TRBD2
CASSLEPSGSSPRTDTQYF
TGTGCCAGCAGCCTCGAACCTAGCGGGAGCTCGCCTCGGACAGATACGCAGTATTTT
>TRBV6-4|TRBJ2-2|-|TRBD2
CASSDSASGDVAGELFF
TGTGCCAGCAGTGACTCCGCTAGCGGGGATGTCGCCGGGGAGCTGTTTTTT
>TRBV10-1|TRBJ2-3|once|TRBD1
CASSESETGIDTQYF
TGCGCCAGCAGTGAGAGTGAGACAGGGATAGATACGCAGTATTTT
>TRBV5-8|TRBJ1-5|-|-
CASAKGERQPQHF
TGTGCCAGCGCCAAGGGGGAACGGCAGCCCCAGCATTTT
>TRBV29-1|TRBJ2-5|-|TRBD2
CSVVRGSYQETQYF
TGCAGCGTTGTGCGGGGGAGCTACCAAGAGACCCAGTACTTC
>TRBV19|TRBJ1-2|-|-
CASSRGDPNYGYTF
TGTGCCAGTAGTAGAGGTGACCCCAACTATGGCTACACCTTC
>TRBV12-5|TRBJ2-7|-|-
CASGFLDTYEQYF
TGTGCTAGTGGTTTCCTGGACACCTACGAGCAGTACTTC
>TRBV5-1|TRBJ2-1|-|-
CASSPGYEQFF
TGCGCCAGCAGCCCGGGGTATGAGCAGTTCTTC
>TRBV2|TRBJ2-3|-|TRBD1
CASSAGQVYTDTQYF
TGTGCCAGCAGTGCAGGACAGGTCTACACAGATACGCAGTATTTT
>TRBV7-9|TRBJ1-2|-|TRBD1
CASSLSQGAHGYTF
TGTGCCAGCAGCTTATCGCAGGGGGCGCATGGCTACACCTTC
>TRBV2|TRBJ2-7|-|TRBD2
CASSESGRGGQYF
TGTGCCAGCAGTGAATCGGGGCGGGGGGGGCAGTACTTC
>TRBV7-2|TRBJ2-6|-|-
CASSLVAGLNGANVLTF
TGTGCCAGCAGCTTAGTGGCGGGACTGAACGGGGCCAACGTCCTGACTTTC
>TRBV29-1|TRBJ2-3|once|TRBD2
CSVETSGNPRSTDTQYF
TGCAGCGTTGAGACTAGCGGGAATCCCAGGTCGACGGATACGCAGTATTTT
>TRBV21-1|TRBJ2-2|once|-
CASSKGDSGRALWELFF
TGTGCCAGCAGCAAAGGGGATAGCGGGAGGGCCCTCTGGGAGCTGTTTTTT
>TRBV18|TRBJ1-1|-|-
CASSQTVSNTEAFF
TGTGCCAGCTCGCAGACAGTCTCAAACACTGAAGCTTTCTTT
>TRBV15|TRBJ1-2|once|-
CATSRDQGTAVTIDGYTF
TGTGCCACCAGCAGAGATCAGGGTACAGCTGTCACCATTGATGGCTACACCTTC
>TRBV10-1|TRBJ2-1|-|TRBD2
CASKGGGYNEQFF
TGCGCCAGCAAGGGCGGGGGATACAATGAGCAGTTCTTC
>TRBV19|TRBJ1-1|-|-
CASSWLGTEAFF
TGTGCCAGTAGTTGGCTCGGGACAGAAGCTTTCTTT
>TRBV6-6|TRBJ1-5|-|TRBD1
CASSIDRVSIQPQHF
TGTGCCAGCAGTATTGACAGGGTCTCCATTCAGCCCCAGCATTTT
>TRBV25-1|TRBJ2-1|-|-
CATTQQDQISSYNEQFF
TGTGCCACTACTCAACAGGACCAAATTAGCTCCTACAATGAGCAGTTCTTC
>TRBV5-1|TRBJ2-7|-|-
CASSLEDWPSYEQYF
TGCGCCAGCAGCTTGGAAGATTGGCCCTCCTACGAGCAGTACTTC
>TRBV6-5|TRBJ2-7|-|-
CASRYQGPLGYEQYF
TGTGCCAGCAGGTACCAGGGCCCCTTGGGTTACGAGCAGTACTTC
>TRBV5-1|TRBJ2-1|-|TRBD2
CASSLTSGGSSYNEQFF
TGCGCCAGCAGCCTTACTAGCGGGGGGAGCTCCTACAATGAGCAGTTCTTC
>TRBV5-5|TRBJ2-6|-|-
CASSLVANSGANVLTF
TGTGCCAGCAGCTTGGTAGCTAACTCTGGGGCCAACGTCCTGACTTTC
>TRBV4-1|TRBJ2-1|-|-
CASSQSVLPPNEQFF
TGCGCCAGCAGCCAGTCGGTACTCCCCCCCAATGAGCAGTTCTTC
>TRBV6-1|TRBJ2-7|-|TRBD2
CASSVGTSGREQYF
TGTGCCAGCAGTGTCGGGACTAGCGGGCGGGAGCAGTACTTC
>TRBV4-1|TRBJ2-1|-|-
CASSPRVGNEQFF
TGCGCCAGCAGCCCCAGGGTAGGGAATGAGCAGTTCTTC
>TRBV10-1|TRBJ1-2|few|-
CASSETGHPYGYTF
TGCGCCAGCAGTGAGACAGGGCATCCGTATGGCTACACCTTC
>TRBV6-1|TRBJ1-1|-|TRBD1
CASSPQDRATEAFF
TGTGCCAGCAGTCCCCAGGACAGGGCCACTGAAGCTTTCTTT
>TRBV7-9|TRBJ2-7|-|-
CASSGQYEQYF
TGTGCCAGCAGCGGACAGTACGAGCAGTACTTC
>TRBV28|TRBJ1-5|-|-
CASSQDRDTNQPQHF
TGTGCCAGCAGCCAAGACCGGGACACCAATCAGCCCCAGCATTTT
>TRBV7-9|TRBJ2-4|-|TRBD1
CASSSSTGIVAKNIQYF
TGTGCCAGCAGCTCGTCGACAGGGATAGTAGCCAAAAACATTCAGTACTTC
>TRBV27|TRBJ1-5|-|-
CASRPMGGSNQPQHF
TGTGCCAGCAGACCTATGGGGGGGAGCAATCAGCCCCAGCATTTT
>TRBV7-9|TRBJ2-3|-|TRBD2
CASSPAAGGLDSTDTQYF
TGTGCCAGCAGCCCAGCTGCGGGGGGGCTCGACAGCACAGATACGCAGTATTTT
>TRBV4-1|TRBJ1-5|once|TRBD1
CASSQPEGQGVVSQHF
TGCGCCAGCAGCCAGCCAGAGGGACAGGGTGTAGTGTCCCAGCATTTT